This T cell receptor beta chain derives from a study of blood T cell repertoires in COVID-19. Recovered status applied to Cohort 3 donors who had two consecutive negative PCRs. It also applied to those with clearance or with symptom resolution. The data were produced by immunoSEQ multiplex PCR, yet TCRdb's version contains in-frame clones alone and is incomplete. The table lists roughly 310,000 clones, about 91% of them singletons. The CDR3 is 12 amino acids. With 4 bases removed from V and 4 bases from J, the gap between germline ends came to 9 bases. The germline V gene has CDR1 SQVTM and CDR2 ANQGSEA.

This TCR was sampled from a woman aged 40 to 50 who had recovered from COVID-19. The source material was PBMCs or T cells enriched from blood (not recorded which). J is TRBJ2-3 and V is TRBV29-1; possible D gene TRBD2, 6 bases. The CDR3 DNA is TGCAGCGTTGGAGGAGGGGCAGATACGCAGTATTTT. This sequence encodes CSVGGGADTQYF.